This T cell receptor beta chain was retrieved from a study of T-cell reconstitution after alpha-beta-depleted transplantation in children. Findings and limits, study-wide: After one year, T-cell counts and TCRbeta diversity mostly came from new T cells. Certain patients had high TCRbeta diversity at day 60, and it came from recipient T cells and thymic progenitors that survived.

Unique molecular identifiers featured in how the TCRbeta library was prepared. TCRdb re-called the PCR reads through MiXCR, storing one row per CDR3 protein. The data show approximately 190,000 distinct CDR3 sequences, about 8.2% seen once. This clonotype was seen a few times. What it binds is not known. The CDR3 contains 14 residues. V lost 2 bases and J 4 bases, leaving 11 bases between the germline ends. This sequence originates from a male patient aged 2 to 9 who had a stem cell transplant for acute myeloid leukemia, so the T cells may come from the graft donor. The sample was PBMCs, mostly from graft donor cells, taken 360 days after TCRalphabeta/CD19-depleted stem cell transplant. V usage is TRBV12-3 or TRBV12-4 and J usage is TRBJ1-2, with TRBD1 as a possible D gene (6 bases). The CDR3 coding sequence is TGTGCCAGCAGTTTAAATTTGGGGGCCTATGGCTACACCTTC. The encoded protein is CASSLNLGAYGYTF.